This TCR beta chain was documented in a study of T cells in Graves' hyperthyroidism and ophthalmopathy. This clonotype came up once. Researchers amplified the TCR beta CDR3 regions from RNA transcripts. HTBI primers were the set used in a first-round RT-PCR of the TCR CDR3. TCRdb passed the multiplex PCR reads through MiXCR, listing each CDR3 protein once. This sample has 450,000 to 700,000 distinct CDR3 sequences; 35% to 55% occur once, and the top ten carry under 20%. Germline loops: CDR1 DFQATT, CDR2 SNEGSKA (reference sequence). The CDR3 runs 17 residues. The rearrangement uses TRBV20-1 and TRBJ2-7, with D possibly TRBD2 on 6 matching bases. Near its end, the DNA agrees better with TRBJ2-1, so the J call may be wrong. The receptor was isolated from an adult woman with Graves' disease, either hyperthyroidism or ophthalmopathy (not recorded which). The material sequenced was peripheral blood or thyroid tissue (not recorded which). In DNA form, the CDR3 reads TGCAGTGCTAGAGCCAGATTGGGGTGGGGACTCGACAATGAGCAGTTCTTC. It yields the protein CSARARLGWGLDNEQFF.